This paragraph covers one T cell receptor beta chain sequence. This sample is part of a study of blood T cell repertoires in COVID-19. Study-wide context: From the United States, Italy and Spain came samples of acute and convalescent COVID-19. PBMCs, B-cell-depleted T cells, or T cells provided the cDNA or gDNA that made up the material.

Original handling: Cell counts per sample came from amplifying reference gene primers. Clones were sequenced by immunoSEQ multiplex PCR, and TCRdb holds only the in-frame ones, with some missing. The V and J calls and clone size come from that table; D and trimming were worked out from the DNA. The sample shows over 90,000 clones, more than 90% of them seen only once. Germline CDR1 reads MDHEN; CDR2 reads SYDVKM. The CDR3 length is 15 residues. The junction had 11 bases not matched to a gene; V was cut back by 5 bases and J by 9 bases. What was sequenced was peripheral blood. The rearrangement joins TRBV28 to TRBJ1-2, with TRBD1 matching 11 bases. The TCR was taken from a man younger than 35 with acute or convalescent COVID-19. This CDR3 is CASSKGQGAGRSYTF. The CDR3 bases are TGTGCCAGCAGTAAAGGACAGGGGGCGGGAAGGAGCTACACCTTC.